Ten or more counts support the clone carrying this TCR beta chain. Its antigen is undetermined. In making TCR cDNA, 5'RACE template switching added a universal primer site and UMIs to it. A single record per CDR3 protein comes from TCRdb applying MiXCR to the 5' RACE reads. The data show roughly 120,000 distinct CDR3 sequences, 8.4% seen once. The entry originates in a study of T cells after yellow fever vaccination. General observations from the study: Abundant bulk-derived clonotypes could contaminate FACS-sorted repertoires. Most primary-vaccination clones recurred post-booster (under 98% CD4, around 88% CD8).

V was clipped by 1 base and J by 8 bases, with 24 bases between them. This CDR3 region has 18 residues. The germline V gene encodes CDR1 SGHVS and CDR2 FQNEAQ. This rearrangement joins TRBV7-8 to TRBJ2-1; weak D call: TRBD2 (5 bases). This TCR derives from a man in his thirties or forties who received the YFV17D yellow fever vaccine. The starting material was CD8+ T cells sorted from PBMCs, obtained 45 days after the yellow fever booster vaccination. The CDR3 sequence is CASSLGSLSGPLFDEQFF. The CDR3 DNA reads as TGTGCCAGCAGCTTAGGGTCCTTAAGCGGTCCTCTTTTTGATGAGCAGTTCTTC.